This TCR beta chain stems from a study of blood T cell repertoires in COVID-19. Turning to the study itself: PBMCs, B-cell-depleted T cells, or T cells were the source of the cDNA or gDNA that made up the material.

In the original workflow: Amplified reference gene primers provided the basis for estimating nucleated cell counts. This table comes from immunoSEQ multiplex PCR, and its TCRdb copy is limited to in-frame clones, with some not included. Clonal size and the V and J genes are those of that table, whereas D and trimming came from the DNA. The sample has some 140,000 clones, approximately 77% seen once. This CDR3 contains 13 residues. Looked up from germline, CDR1 is SQVTM and CDR2 is ANQGSEA. The V end lost 6 bases, the J end lost 11 bases, and 19 bases lay between the germline ends. This chain links TRBV29-1 with TRBJ1-4, with D possibly TRBD1 on 6 matching bases. The sample taken for sequencing was peripheral blood. This clonotype was obtained from a man at least 80 years old with acute or convalescent COVID-19. This CDR3 is CSVDQTGSRKLFF. DNA for the CDR3: TGCAGCGTGGACCAGACAGGCAGTAGGAAACTGTTTTTT.